The TCR beta chain described here comes from a study of blood T cell repertoires in COVID-19. CDR1 is GTSNPN, CDR2 SVGIG, per germline (reference sequence). V dropped 5 bases and J dropped 1 base, with 9 bases sitting between them. CDR3 length equals 14 residues. Using immunoSEQ multiplex PCR, the repertoire was profiled, and TCRdb retains in-frame clones only, with some absent. The table lists about 120,000 clones, around 76% of them singletons. The clonotype originates from a woman of 80 years or more with acute or convalescent COVID-19. The chain joins TRBV30 to TRBJ2-6, with D perhaps matching TRBD1 (6 bases). The sample consisted of peripheral blood. The CDR3 region has the DNA TGTGCCTGGGGCGACAGGTCTGGGGCCAACGTCCTGACTTTC. As protein: CAWGDRSGANVLTF.